This TCR beta chain appears in the sequencing data of a study of T-cell memory formation after mild COVID-19. Study information: Largely, the TCR clusters proved donor specific. Study findings and constraints: The pre-infection memory compartment contained some responding clones, suggesting cross-reactive memory joined. Balance between CD4 and CD8 was seen in clones contracting day 15 to 85, and a CD4+ lean was seen in later expanders. Contracting CD4+ clones were located mainly in CM and EM, and CD8+ clones in EMRA.

TCRdb re-called the 5' RACE reads through MiXCR, storing one row per CDR3 protein. The sample has around 470,000 distinct CDR3 sequences; 20% are singletons. The V gene lost 4 bases and the J gene lost 8 bases, with 16 bases spanning the gap. Germline V gene data show CDR1 as SGHNT and CDR2 as YENEEA. The CDR3 runs 14 residues. The table lists this clonotype with many counts. The antigen is undetermined. Sequencing was carried out using PBMCs or a T cell subset sorted from them (not recorded which). The V and J genes are TRBV11-3 and TRBJ2-3; D might be TRBD1 (6 bases). This sequence was found in an adult woman who had mild COVID-19 (a few samples of this study predate the infection). Cell type and time point are not known. The CDR3 sequence is CASSSDTIGGTQYF. CDR3 sequence (DNA): TGTGCCAGCAGCTCGGACACTATAGGGGGTACGCAGTATTTT.